Below, 28 T cell receptor beta chains from the same sample are listed, as sequenced in a study of CD8 T cells in ankylosing spondylitis. Their target antigens are unknown. Findings and caveats of the study: A TCR beta motif of about 8 highly homologous variants appeared characteristic of ankylosing spondylitis blood.

One entry per CDR3 protein, called by TCRdb with MiXCR from the 5' RACE reads. The top ten clones hold approximately 0.51% of a sample with hundreds of thousands of distinct CDR3 sequences, about an eighth of them seen once. Sequencing was carried out using blood, either unsorted or a sorted T cell fraction (not recorded which). The receptors come from a male donor with ankylosing spondylitis.

The chain carries TRBV10-1 and TRBJ2-7; D ambiguous. V was trimmed by 0 bases and J by 11 bases, leaving 20 bases between them. CDR3 length: 15 amino acids. CDR1 and CDR2 from the germline V gene are WNHNN and SYGVQD (reference sequence). CDR3 loop: CASSESMGMPLTEYF. The CDR3 nucleotides read TGCGCCAGCAGTGAGTCGATGGGTATGCCCTTGACGGAGTACTTC.

The sample holds many counts of this clonotype. The V call is TRBV7-2, the J call TRBJ1-5, with 8 bases aligning to TRBD1. The CDR3 has 15 amino acids. The germline V gene encodes CDR1 SGHTA and CDR2 FQGNSA. The trim removed 5 bases at V and 1 base at J, leaving 4 bases unmatched. CDR3 sequence (DNA): TGTGCCAGCAGCATTAGGACAGGGAGCAATCAGCCCCAGCATTTT. Translating gives CASSIRTGSNQPQHF.

The sample holds a few counts of this clonotype. V usage is TRBV10-3 and J usage is TRBJ2-3, with TRBD2 matching 7 bases. CDR3 length: 15 amino acids. Germline assignment: CDR1 ENHRY and CDR2 SYGVKD. Trimming took 5 bases from V and 3 from J; bases not matched to a gene: 8. The CDR3 nucleotides are TGTGCCATCAGTAAGACGGGGGGACCGACAGATACGCAGTATTTT. Translating gives CAISKTGGPTDTQYF.

This clonotype turned up a few times. CDR3 loop: CASSPPRRGRRTSYEQYF. In DNA form, the CDR3 reads TGTGCCAGCTCACCGCCGAGGCGGGGTAGGCGAACTTCCTACGAGCAGTACTTC. The chain couples TRBV18 to TRBJ2-7; a weak D match, TRBD2 (6 bases). Trimming left V 3 bases short and J 1 base short, with 22 bases between. This CDR3 region has 18 residues. CDR1 is KGHSH, CDR2 LQKENI, per germline.

The chain is built from TRBV9 and TRBJ2-5, with TRBD2 matching 7 bases. The CDR3 contains 14 residues. Germline V CDR1 and CDR2: SGDLS, YYNGEE. Losses at the gene ends were 4 bases for V and 4 bases for J; bases not matched to a gene: 7. For the CDR3, the DNA is TGTGCCAGCAGCCCACGTCTAGCGGTAGAGACCCAGTACTTC. Its translation is CASSPRLAVETQYF.

This clonotype has ten or more counts. The CDR3 DNA reads as TGTGCCAGCAGCCTCTCCGGGACAGGGGGCATCATTCAGTACTTC. Protein sequence: CASSLSGTGGIIQYF. The chain links TRBV3-1 to TRBJ2-4, with 12 bases fitting TRBD1. V was clipped by 4 bases and J by 9 bases; unmatched bases: 7. The germline gives CDR1 LGHDT, CDR2 YNNKEL (reference sequence). The CDR3 has 15 residues.

This clonotype was seen a handful of times. CDR3 nucleotide sequence: TGCGCCAGCAGCCCTCCGGGACAGACTAATGAAAAACTGTTTTTT. Its protein product is CASSPPGQTNEKLFF. V is TRBV5-1 and J is TRBJ1-4, with 7 bases identical to TRBD1. V lost 4 bases, J lost 2 bases, and 5 bases stayed unmatched. The CDR3 covers 15 residues. Germline V gene lookup returns CDR1 SGHRS and CDR2 YFSETQ.

This chain joins TRBV6-1 and TRBJ2-2, with D maybe TRBD1 (6 bases). Germline V lookup: CDR1 MNHNS, CDR2 SASEGT. Trimming stripped 6 bases from V and 13 bases from J, with 12 bases between. The CDR3 is 11 amino acids. Here the CDR3 reads CASRDSRRLFF. CDR3 nucleotide sequence: TGTGCCAGCAGGGACAGTCGGCGGCTGTTTTTT.

Only a few counts were recorded for this clonotype. This sequence joins TRBV6-2 or TRBV6-3 and TRBJ2-7; 8 nucleotides agree with TRBD1. This CDR3 is built from 15 residues. Germline trimming cut 6 bases from V and 5 bases from J; bases unmatched to any gene: 12. Germline CDR1 reads MNHEY; CDR2 reads SVGEGT. The CDR3 protein is CASRRVAGGRNEQYF. CDR3 sequence (DNA): TGTGCCAGCAGGAGAGTAGCAGGGGGCCGAAACGAGCAGTACTTC.

The J gene is TRBJ2-3, the V gene TRBV12-3 or TRBV12-4; D gene ambiguous. The CDR3 has 13 amino acids. V lost 9 bases and J 2 bases, leaving 12 bases between the germline ends. Here the CDR3 reads CASLSYYTDTQYF. As DNA, the CDR3 is TGTGCCAGTCTTAGTTATTACACAGATACGCAGTATTTT.

In its sample, this clonotype was seen a few times. The V and J genes are TRBV3-1 and TRBJ2-7, with D possibly being TRBD1 or TRBD2 (5 bases each). Looked up from germline, CDR1 is LGHDT and CDR2 is YNNKEL (reference sequence). Trimming stripped 5 bases from V and 2 bases from J, with 16 bases between. This CDR3 is 15 amino acids long. The CDR3 bases are TGTGCCAGCAGCTTCGGCCAGGGACCAGCCTACGAGCAGTACTTC. Its protein is CASSFGQGPAYEQYF.

The chain recombines TRBV25-1 with TRBJ1-1; no clear D. The CDR3 extends over 13 amino acids. The germline CDR1 and CDR2 sequences are MGHDK and SYGVNS. V was cut by 6 bases and J by 5 bases, with 13 bases left in between. CDR3 nucleotide sequence: TGTGCCAGCAGCTCAAGGTCCTCTACTGAAGCTTTCTTT. Its translation is CASSSRSSTEAFF. Full variable domain (rest looked up from reference TRBV25-1 and TRBJ1-1): EADIYQTPRYLVIGTGKKITLECSQTMGHDKMYWYQQDPGMELHLIHYSYGVNSTEKGDLSSESTVSRIRTEHFPLTLESARPSHTSQYLCASSSRSSTEAFFGQGTRLTVV.

This clonotype was seen only a few times. The chain carries TRBV6-2 or TRBV6-3 and TRBJ2-3, with 8 nucleotides matching TRBD1. Unmatched junction bases numbered 4, after V lost 2 bases and J lost 3 bases. The CDR3 spans 15 residues. Per germline, CDR1 MNHEY and CDR2 SVGEGT. CDR3 nucleotides: TGTGCCAGCAGTTACCCCAGGGGGCGGACAGATACGCAGTATTTT. It is translated as CASSYPRGRTDTQYF.

This clonotype was recorded many times. This chain connects TRBV5-6 to TRBJ1-1, with a weak D call TRBD1 (5 bases). Trimming pared 3 bases from V and 3 bases from J, leaving 12 bases between. The CDR3 spans 14 residues. Per the germline V gene, CDR1 is SGHDT and CDR2 is YYEEEE. The CDR3 loop is CASSSRVLDTEAFF. DNA of the CDR3: TGTGCCAGCAGCTCCAGGGTCTTGGACACTGAAGCTTTCTTT.

This clonotype was observed a few times. The V and J genes are TRBV20-1 and TRBJ2-5; D may be TRBD1 (5 bases). V was clipped by 1 base and J by 1 base, with 7 bases between them. The CDR3 is 13 amino acids. Germline V gives CDR1 DFQATT, CDR2 SNEGSKA (reference sequence). CDR3 protein: CSARGTGQETQYF. In nucleotides, the CDR3 is TGCAGTGCTAGAGGCACAGGCCAAGAGACCCAGTACTTC.

V is TRBV7-3 and J is TRBJ2-1; 11 bases are a match to TRBD1. Trimming at V came to 1 base and at J to 8 bases, leaving 1 base not matched to a gene. CDR1 is SGHTA and CDR2 is FQGTGA in the germline V gene. This CDR3 is 14 amino acids long. The CDR3 sequence is CASSLRGQGDEQFF. The CDR3 nucleotides read TGTGCCAGCAGCTTAAGGGGACAGGGGGATGAGCAGTTCTTC.

This clonotype was observed at least ten times. V gene TRBV20-1 combines with J gene TRBJ2-7; TRBD2 matches 8 bases. With 1 base clipped from V and 0 bases from J, the junction kept 5 bases outside the gene matches. The CDR3 spans 15 residues. The germline V gene encodes CDR1 DFQATT and CDR2 SNEGSKA (reference sequence). CDR3 in amino acids: CSARVLAEYSYEQYF. As DNA, the CDR3 is TGCAGTGCTAGAGTACTAGCGGAATACTCCTACGAGCAGTACTTC.

This chain links TRBV30 with TRBJ1-2; 7 bases are a match to TRBD1. Germline V CDR1 and CDR2: GTSNPN, SVGIG (reference sequence). After removal of 6 bases from V and 4 bases from J, the junction contained 11 bases not matched to a gene. The CDR3 length is 14 residues. The CDR3 spells CACNPRRGRYGYTF. CDR3 in DNA: TGTGCCTGCAACCCTCGAAGGGGGCGCTATGGCTACACCTTC.

The chain recombines TRBV28 with TRBJ2-7, with 9 bases fitting TRBD1. From germline, CDR1 is MDHEN and CDR2 SYDVKM. The CDR3 is made up of 16 amino acids. Trimming took 5 bases from V and 5 from J; bases not matched to a gene: 13. Here the CDR3 reads CASSTLTGTGRNEQYF. CDR3 in DNA: TGTGCCAGCAGTACCTTAACCGGGACAGGGAGGAACGAGCAGTACTTC.

This clonotype was found a few times. This chain joins TRBV20-1 and TRBJ2-3; D is ambiguous. The germline CDR1 and CDR2 sequences are DFQATT and SNEGSKA (reference sequence). The CDR3 length is 14 residues. With 3 bases removed from V and 0 bases from J, the gap between germline ends came to 10 bases. As DNA, the CDR3 is TGCAGTGCTAGGGGCCATTCTAGCACAGATACGCAGTATTTT. It translates to CSARGHSSTDTQYF.

This clonotype has at least ten counts. This CDR3 is CASRLTGGPGELFF. The CDR3 region has the DNA TGTGCCAGCAGACTGACAGGGGGCCCGGGGGAGCTGTTTTTT. V usage is TRBV12-3 or TRBV12-4 and J usage is TRBJ2-2; 10 bases agree with TRBD1. The J segment lost 8 bases and the V segment lost 6 bases, leaving 6 bases of the junction unmatched. The CDR3 runs to 14 residues.

There are a few counts of this clonotype. The chain links TRBV29-1 to TRBJ2-1, with 11 bases lining up with TRBD2. Trimming cost V 1 base and J 0 bases; bases outside gene matches: 5. This CDR3 is 17 amino acids long. In germline, CDR1 is SQVTM, CDR2 ANQGSEA. CDR3: CSVEGLAGGTSYNEQFF. DNA for the CDR3: TGCAGCGTTGAAGGGCTAGCGGGGGGAACCTCCTACAATGAGCAGTTCTTC.

Only a few counts were recorded for this clonotype. V usage is TRBV4-2 and J usage is TRBJ2-2; D unclear. The CDR3 has 15 residues. Trimming took 0 bases from V and 8 from J, leaving 13 bases between them. Germline CDR1 reads LGHNA; CDR2 reads YNFKEQ. The CDR3 reads CASSQEQQYQGELFF. CDR3 nucleotides: TGTGCCAGCAGCCAAGAACAGCAATACCAAGGGGAGCTGTTTTTT.

The V and J genes are TRBV7-6 and TRBJ2-5; TRBD1 matches at 7 bases. The J segment lost 5 bases and the V segment lost 5 bases, leaving 11 bases of the junction unmatched. CDR3 length equals 15 residues. CDR1 is SGHVS and CDR2 is FNYEAQ in the germline V gene. CDR3 residues: CASSPRTGIEETQYF. The DNA of the CDR3 is TGTGCCAGCAGCCCCAGGACAGGCATAGAGGAGACCCAGTACTTC.

This clonotype has just a few counts. This sequence joins TRBV12-3 or TRBV12-4 and TRBJ2-3, with 11 positions matching TRBD2. The CDR3 spans 15 residues. Trimming removed 6 bases from V and 8 bases from J; junction bases left unmatched: 10. CDR3 region: CASSHSGGAWGTQYF. The DNA for the CDR3 is TGTGCCAGCAGCCATAGCGGGGGGGCCTGGGGTACGCAGTATTTT.

The chain employs TRBV11-2 and TRBJ2-4, with 8 bases lining up with TRBD2. The germline V gene has CDR1 SGHAT and CDR2 FQNNGV. The CDR3 has 15 residues. V was pared by 9 bases and J by 0 bases, with 7 bases of the junction left unmatched. Here the CDR3 reads CASRGGAAAKNIQYF. For the CDR3, the DNA is TGTGCCAGTCGGGGGGGGGCTGCAGCCAAAAACATTCAGTACTTC. The full variable domain, completed using reference TRBV11-2 and TRBJ2-4, is EAGVAQSPRYKIIEKRQSVAFWCNPISGHATLYWYQQILGQGPKLLIQFQNNGVVDDSQLPKDRFSAERLKGVDSTLKIQPAKLEDSAVYLCASRGGAAAKNIQYFGAGTRLSVL.

In its sample, this clonotype was seen many times. The gene calls are TRBV29-1 and TRBJ2-5; D assignment may be TRBD1 or TRBD2 (5 bases each). Germline V gene data show CDR1 as SQVTM and CDR2 as ANQGSEA. V lost 6 bases, J lost 7 bases, and 12 bases lay in between. The CDR3 consists of 11 residues. The CDR3 DNA reads TGCAGCGTGGGGGACCTAGGGACCCAGTACTTC. This encodes CSVGDLGTQYF. The full variable domain, completed using reference TRBV29-1 and TRBJ2-5, is SAVISQKPSRDICQRGTSLTIQCQVDSQVTMMFWYRQQPGQSLTLIATANQGSEATYESGFVIDKFPISRPNLTFSTLTVSNMSPEDSSIYLCSVGDLGTQYFGPGTRLLVL.

This clonotype was detected a few times. The CDR3 DNA reads TGCAGTGCTAGTGACGACGGTGGAAACACCATATATTTT. Its protein is CSASDDGGNTIYF. J is TRBJ1-3 and V is TRBV20-1; D gene unclear. Germline assignment: CDR1 DFQATT and CDR2 SNEGSKA (reference sequence). Trimming removed 3 bases from V and 3 bases from J, with 9 bases in between. The CDR3 is 13 residues long.